A selection of T cell receptor beta chains follows, all from one sample in a study of cytomegalovirus exposure and HLA in healthy donors. TCRdb keeps only in-frame clones here, not all; method: immunoSEQ multiplex PCR. The profile shows approximately 110,000 clones, approximately 70% of them singletons. The source material was PBMCs. These receptors came from a woman younger than 45 in good health and CMV-seronegative. CDR3s leave out the opening cysteine and the closing phenylalanine or tryptophan.

>TRBV19
ASSEGVGAFNQPQH
>TRBV10-2
ASRRGTTTYEQY
>TRBV7-9
ASSSQSGQGGGGYT
>TRBV25-1
ASSVLYEQY
>TRBV7-2
ASSPTDRWGEKLF
>TRBV2
ASIPLQESYEQY
>TRBV6-1
ASSESRLADHNEQF
>TRBV9
ASSVSVYSPLH
>TRBV19
ASSIDVRGIEAF
>TRBV15
ATRGIGDQPQH
>TRBV6-5
ASSWGQGAGELF
>TRBV5-1
ASSLVGGNTDTQY
>TRBV29-1
SVEGQHQETQY
>TRBV6-5
ASSYSRSSAYT
>TRBV4-3
ASSQDWSRNEQF
>TRBV27
ASSPLGLLGRGVYEQY
>TRBV30
AWSPSNTEAF
>TRBV4-3
ASSGESSYNSPLH
>TRBV2
ASSGGQAINTEAF
>TRBV5-1
ASSADRGRGGNTIY
>TRBV7-9
ASSPPGGSPYGYT
>TRBV6-5
ASSFDREGNTIY
>TRBV4-1
ASSQSRTVNTEAF